This passage covers 21 T cell receptor beta chains from one sample sequenced in a study of Graves' ophthalmopathy and Graves' hyperthyroidism. Beta-chain TCR CDR3 regions were amplified from RNA transcripts. After a first-round RT-PCR with HTBI primers, a second-round multiplex PCR was run. TCRdb reanalysed the multiplex PCR reads using MiXCR and keeps one entry per CDR3 protein. In the table there are 150,000 to 200,000 distinct CDR3 sequences, 35% to 45% of which are singletons. Source material: peripheral blood. Receptors were obtained from a man younger than 40 with Graves' ophthalmopathy.

This clonotype appeared many times. The junction and the germline gene differ at one end; a read error may be behind it. V usage is TRBV18 and J usage is TRBJ2-5, with D possibly matching TRBD2 (6 bases). There are 14 residues in the CDR3. Germline loops: CDR1 KGHSH, CDR2 LQKENI. The CDR3 protein is CASSSPGESETQYF. The DNA of the CDR3 is TGTGCCAGCTCATCACCGGGGGAATCGGAGACCCAGTACTTC.

At least ten counts were recorded for this clonotype. V is TRBV7-8 and J is TRBJ2-7; TRBD2 aligns across 9 bases. Unmatched junction bases numbered 10, after V lost 4 bases and J lost 3 bases. CDR3 length: 16 amino acids. Per germline, CDR1 SGHVS and CDR2 FQNEAQ. CDR3 DNA: TGTGCCAGCAGCTCCACGCGGGGGGGGGCTTTCTACGAGCAGTACTTC. This encodes CASSSTRGGAFYEQYF. Together with reference TRBV7-8 and TRBJ2-7, the CDR3 gives the full variable domain: GAGVSQSPRYKVAKRGQDVALRCDPISGHVSLFWYQQALGQGPEFLTYFQNEAQLDKSGLPSDRFFAERPEGSVSTLKIQRTQQEDSAVYLCASSSTRGGAFYEQYFGPGTRLTVT.

This chain joins TRBV6-1 and TRBJ2-7, with D unclear. V was shortened by 5 bases and J by 3 bases, with 11 bases between the two germline ends. Germline CDR1 MNHNS, CDR2 SASEGT. The CDR3 totals 13 residues. The CDR3 is CASSPFDLYEQYF. The CDR3 DNA follows: TGTGCCAGCAGTCCATTCGACCTCTACGAGCAGTACTTC.

This clonotype was found many times. This chain joins TRBV7-3 and TRBJ2-6, with 9 bases that match TRBD2. There are 19 residues in the CDR3. After removal of 2 bases from V and 1 base from J, the junction contained 9 bases not matched to a gene. Germline assignment: CDR1 SGHTA and CDR2 FQGTGA. The CDR3 loop reads CASSLFFWREGSGANVLTF. DNA for the CDR3: TGTGCCAGCAGCTTATTCTTCTGGCGGGAGGGGTCTGGGGCCAACGTCCTGACTTTC.

This clonotype was found a few times. The CDR3 DNA follows: TGTGCCAGCAGTTCCTCCCACCAGGGAGGGGGCTACGAGCAGTACTTC. It translates to CASSSSHQGGGYEQYF. V is TRBV27 and J is TRBJ2-7, with D maybe TRBD2 (7 bases). V was trimmed by 4 bases and J by 3 bases, leaving 19 bases between them. Germline assignment: CDR1 MNHEY and CDR2 SMNVEV (reference sequence). This CDR3 region has 16 residues.

The table lists this clonotype with a count of one. The V gene is TRBV12-3 or TRBV12-4, the J gene TRBJ1-2; 8 bases align to TRBD1. After removal of 6 bases from V and 8 bases from J, the junction contained 11 bases not matched to a gene. This CDR3 comprises 14 residues. The CDR3 nucleotides are TGTGCCAGCAGGCCCGGGACAGGAATTGACGGCTACACCTTC. Translated, it gives CASRPGTGIDGYTF.

In this sample, this clonotype turned up many times. The rearrangement joins TRBV11-2 to TRBJ2-2, with D perhaps TRBD1 (6 bases). This CDR3 contains 11 residues. Germline lookup yields CDR1 SGHAT and CDR2 FQNNGV. V was pared by 10 bases and J by 8 bases, with 11 bases between. CDR3 residues: CATRGEGELFF. CDR3 sequence (DNA): TGTGCCACCAGGGGCGAAGGGGAGCTGTTTTTT.

This clonotype was seen at least ten times. This chain uses TRBV6-2 or TRBV6-3 with TRBJ2-5, with TRBD2 as a possible D gene (6 bases). Germline V gives CDR1 MNHEY, CDR2 SVGEGT. CDR3 length: 14 residues. Trimming removed 7 bases at V and 4 bases at J, with 16 bases between. CDR3 sequence reads: CASNYGGSGETQYF. As DNA, the CDR3 is TGTGCCAGCAACTACGGGGGTAGCGGAGAGACCCAGTACTTC.

This chain links TRBV12-3 or TRBV12-4 with TRBJ1-5; a possible D gene is TRBD1 (5 bases). Trimming removed 3 bases at V and 6 bases at J, with 18 bases between. The CDR3 is made up of 16 amino acids. The CDR3 here is CASSFGGWERGQPQHF. The CDR3 nucleotides are TGTGCCAGCAGTTTTGGGGGGTGGGAACGAGGTCAGCCCCAGCATTTT.

There are many counts of this clonotype. This chain uses TRBV5-1 with TRBJ2-7; D is possibly TRBD2 (6 bases). CDR3 length equals 15 residues. V was trimmed by 4 bases and J by 0 bases, leaving 14 bases between them. Germline V gene lookup returns CDR1 SGHRS and CDR2 YFSETQ. Here the CDR3 reads CASSPPPGVSYEQYF. DNA of the CDR3: TGCGCCAGCAGCCCCCCCCCGGGAGTCTCCTACGAGCAGTACTTC.

This clonotype has ten or more counts. The chain carries TRBV14 and TRBJ2-7, with a tentative D call TRBD2 (6 bases). The CDR3 extends over 15 amino acids. Between the trimmed V and J ends, which lost 3 bases and 6 bases, there was a span of 18 bases. Germline V gene lookup returns CDR1 SGHDN and CDR2 FVKESK. CDR3 DNA: TGTGCCAGCAGCCAGGGTAGACCGGGAGTGGGCGAGCAGTACTTC. Translating gives CASSQGRPGVGEQYF.

This clonotype was seen repeatedly, ten times or more. The gene calls are TRBV12-3 or TRBV12-4 and TRBJ1-5; D is unclear. The CDR3 runs 13 residues. The V end lost 6 bases, the J end lost 6 bases, and 12 bases lay between the germline ends. The CDR3 spells CASRGAESQPQHF. The DNA of the CDR3 is TGTGCCAGCAGGGGAGCGGAGAGTCAGCCCCAGCATTTT.

As concerns this clonotype: One junction end does not reproduce the germline sequence, and a read error may be involved. V gene TRBV6-1 combines with J gene TRBJ2-7; no definite D call. Germline values: CDR1 MNHNS, CDR2 SASEGT. The CDR3 covers 10 residues. The CDR3: CASSDVTASF. CDR3 nucleotides: TGTGCCAGCAGTGACGTTACCGCCTCCTTC.

Points on this clonotype: Mismatch with germline at one junction end may stem from a read error. J is TRBJ1-5 and V is TRBV18; 7 nucleotides agree with TRBD1. The germline V gene encodes CDR1 KGHSH and CDR2 LQKENI. This CDR3 contains 16 residues. The CDR3 reads CDSSQGQVRSNQPQHF. The CDR3 DNA reads TGTGACAGCTCACAAGGACAGGTTCGGAGCAATCAGCCCCAGCATTTT.

This clonotype was picked up many times. The rearrangement links TRBV6-5 to TRBJ1-2; D may be TRBD1 (6 bases). Germline loops: CDR1 MNHEY, CDR2 SVGAGI. The length of the CDR3 is 12 residues. V was shortened by 6 bases and J by 6 bases, with 11 bases between the two germline ends. The DNA of the CDR3 is TGTGCCAGCAGGTACAGGGATGATGGCTACACCTTC. Its protein is CASRYRDDGYTF.

The sample holds many counts of this clonotype. V usage is TRBV12-3 or TRBV12-4 and J usage is TRBJ1-1; D gene uncertain. The V gene lost 6 bases and the J gene lost 8 bases, with 13 bases spanning the gap. There are 12 residues in the CDR3. This chain's CDR3 is CASRSGALEAFF. As DNA, the CDR3 is TGTGCCAGCAGATCAGGAGCACTCGAAGCTTTCTTT.

This clonotype appeared a few times. The chain recombines TRBV28 with TRBJ1-5; D is unclear. CDR3 length equals 13 residues. Germline CDR1 and CDR2: MDHEN and SYDVKM. V was cut by 5 bases and J by 4 bases, with 9 bases left in between. The CDR3 nucleotides read TGTGCCAGCAGTCAACTAGGGAATCAGCCCCAGCATTTT. Its translation: CASSQLGNQPQHF. The full variable domain, with the rest looked up from reference TRBV28 and TRBJ1-5, is DVKVTQSSRYLVKRTGEKVFLECVQDMDHENMFWYRQDPGLGLRLIYFSYDVKMKEKGDIPEGYSVSREKKERFSLILESASTNQTSMYLCASSQLGNQPQHFGDGTRLSIL.

This clonotype has ten or more counts. The V gene is TRBV6-2 or TRBV6-3, the J gene TRBJ2-7; no clear D. The CDR3 is 14 amino acids. The V end was cut by 7 bases, the J end by 2 bases, with 15 bases between. CDR1 is MNHEY, CDR2 SVGEGT, per germline. The CDR3 coding sequence is TGTGCCAGCAATGGAAGGGCCACCACCTACGAGCAGTACTTC. This translates into CASNGRATTYEQYF.

The sample holds many counts of this clonotype. J is TRBJ1-5 and V is TRBV12-3 or TRBV12-4, with unresolved D. The CDR3 is 14 residues long. V was clipped by 3 bases and J by 5 bases, with 11 bases between them. The CDR3 DNA sequence: TGTGCCAGCAGTTTTTCGGGGTTTGATCAGCCCCAGCATTTT. Translated, it gives CASSFSGFDQPQHF.

This clonotype has ten or more counts. The chain joins TRBV6-1 to TRBJ1-1; 8 bases agree with TRBD1. Germline CDR1 and CDR2: MNHNS and SASEGT. V dropped 6 bases and J dropped 3; count of bases not matched to a gene: 6. The CDR3 is 14 amino acids. CDR3 residues: CASRLRGPDTEAFF. CDR3 in DNA: TGTGCCAGCAGGCTCAGGGGGCCTGACACTGAAGCTTTCTTT.

The rearrangement links TRBV30 to TRBJ2-7; D assignment may be TRBD1 or TRBD2 (5 bases each). Trimming cost V 0 bases and J 2 bases, with 14 bases left between them. The CDR3 covers 15 residues. Germline CDR1 is GTSNPN and CDR2 is SVGIG (reference sequence). The CDR3 region has the DNA TGTGCCTGGAGTGTAGGGGCAGGGAGTCCCTACGAGCAGTACTTC. Its protein product is CAWSVGAGSPYEQYF.